This T cell receptor beta chain came from a study of chemoradiotherapy in HPV16-positive cancers. Notes on the study in general: Functional assays defining HPV-specific T cells used only two HPV16-positive patients. Candidate HPV-specific clones and E7-related TCR motifs grew in tumor during treatment.

About this clone: The antigen is unknown.

TCRdb's table, derived via immunoSEQ multiplex PCR, lists solely in-frame clones and lacks some. Here the sample spans some 1,500 clones, approximately 72% being singletons. In germline, CDR1 is SGHAT, CDR2 FQNNGV. CDR3 size: 13 residues. Unmatched junction bases numbered 6, after V lost 8 bases and J lost 3 bases. This TCR was sampled from a human donor with HPV-associated anogenital cancer. The source material was tumor tissue, sampled from a patient who underwent chemoradiotherapy. This chain connects TRBV11-2 to TRBJ1-1; 7 bases fit TRBD1. CDR3 protein: CASLQGGYTEAFF. Written as DNA, the CDR3 is TGTGCCAGCCTGCAGGGGGGATACACTGAAGCTTTCTTT.